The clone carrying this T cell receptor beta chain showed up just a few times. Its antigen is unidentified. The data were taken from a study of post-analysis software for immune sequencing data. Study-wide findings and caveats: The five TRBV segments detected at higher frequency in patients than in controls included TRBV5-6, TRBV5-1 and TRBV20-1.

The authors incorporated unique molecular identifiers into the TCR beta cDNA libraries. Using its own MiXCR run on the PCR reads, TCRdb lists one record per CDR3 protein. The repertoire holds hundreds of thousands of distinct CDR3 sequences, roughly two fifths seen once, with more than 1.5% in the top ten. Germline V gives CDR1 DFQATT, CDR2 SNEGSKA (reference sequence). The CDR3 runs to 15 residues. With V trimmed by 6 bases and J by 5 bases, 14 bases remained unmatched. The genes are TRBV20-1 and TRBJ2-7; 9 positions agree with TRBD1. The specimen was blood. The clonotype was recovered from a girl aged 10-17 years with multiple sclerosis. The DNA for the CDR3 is TGCAGTGCCACCCAGGGGGGGACAGGGTCCGACGAGCAGTACTTC. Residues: CSATQGGTGSDEQYF.